This T cell receptor beta chain emerged from a study of OX40 agonist ivuxolimab in advanced cancers. Study information: Administration of intravenous ivuxolimab to patients occurred every 2 weeks at 0.01 to 10 mg/kg. Prior anti-PD-1, anti-PD-L1 or anti-CTLA-4 therapy was allowed; around 43% had some. The study reported partial responses in three patients: one hepatocellular carcinoma, two cutaneous melanoma.

The CDR3 has 14 amino acids. Trimming left V 2 bases short and J 9 bases short, with 14 bases between. The germline V gene has CDR1 SEHNR and CDR2 FQNEAQ (reference sequence). General study findings and limits: On average, CD8+ T cells had more expanded clones than CD4+.

Method: immunoSEQ multiplex PCR; TCRdb's copy keeps in-frame clones and lacks some. Among some 60,000 clones listed, roughly 84% were seen once. About this clone: Its matching antigen is unknown.

The chain employs TRBV7-9 and TRBJ2-1; D perhaps matches TRBD2 (7 bases). The TCR originated in an adult with an advanced solid tumor such as melanoma, head and neck, liver or kidney cancer. The sequences come from CD4+ or CD8+ T cells sorted from blood, collected in a trial of the OX40 agonist ivuxolimab. Here the CDR3 reads CASSLTGGIGEQFF. The CDR3, as DNA: TGTGCCAGCAGCTTAACGGGGGGCATAGGTGAGCAGTTCTTC. The full variable domain, with the rest looked up from reference TRBV7-9 and TRBJ2-1, is DTGVSQNPRHKITKRGQNVTFRCDPISEHNRLYWYRQTLGQGPEFLTYFQNEAQLEKSRLLSDRFSAERPKGSFSTLEIQRTEQGDSAMYLCASSLTGGIGEQFFGPGTRLTVL.